The following is a T cell receptor beta chain sequence with its context. The antigen remains undetermined. Authors of the study amplified TCR beta CDR3 regions from RNA transcripts. An initial round of RT-PCR targeting the TCR CDR3 relied on the HTBI primer set. One entry per CDR3 protein results from TCRdb running MiXCR on the multiplex PCR reads. The sample has about 380,000 distinct CDR3 sequences, roughly 18% seen once; the top ten hold 35% to 50%. Per the germline V gene, CDR1 is KGHSH and CDR2 is LQKENI. CDR3 length: 10 amino acids. J was trimmed by 13 bases and V by 2 bases; bases with no gene match: 1. These data are taken from a study of T cells in Graves' hyperthyroidism and ophthalmopathy. Study-wide results and limits: Most thyroid clonotypes that were expanded above 0.001 also turned up in blood.

The V call is TRBV18, the J call TRBJ2-5, with TRBD2 matching over 7 bases. The sequenced material came from blood. The receptor was isolated from a man younger than 35 with Graves' ophthalmopathy. The CDR3 sequence is CASSPCGRYF. Here the CDR3 DNA reads TGTGCCAGCTCACCATGCGGGAGGTACTTC.